This paragraph reports one T cell receptor beta chain. The antigen remains unidentified. Mouse names are used for the genes. With the read ending 4 residues before the CDR3 end, the germline J gene is used to fill in that end. Cell sorting was performed on pooled cutaneous lymph node cells with CD4, CD8alpha, NKG2D, NKG2ACE and other markers. V was clipped by 1 base and J by 2 bases; unmatched bases: 7. Germline CDR1 is NSHNY and CDR2 is SYGAGN. The CDR3 length is 16 residues. The entry originates in a study of CD8+ T cells in alopecia areata. The study's findings and limits: Lesional scalp exceeded normal scalp in clonality, especially in alopecia totalis/universalis.

After isolation, RNA underwent reverse transcription to generate cDNA as the sequencing template. This table comes from immunoSEQ multiplex PCR, and its TCRdb copy is limited to in-frame clones, with some not included. The sample holds approximately 280,000 clones, and no clone turns up only once. The sample taken for sequencing was CD4+ T cells sorted from a lymph node. The origin of this receptor is a C3H/HeJ mouse with alopecia areata. The MHC haplotype recorded for the strain is H2-k. The chain carries TRBV13-1 and TRBJ2-3; 7 positions agree with TRBD2. The CDR3 bases that were read are TGTGCCAGCAGTGATCAGGGACTGATGGTTGCAGAA. The encoded protein is CASSDQGLMVAE. The full CDR3 reads CASSDQGLMVAETLYF.